Following are 7 T cell receptor beta chains from one sample sequenced in a study of T cell changes during pregnancy in multiple sclerosis. The assay was immunoSEQ multiplex PCR, and TCRdb's table has in-frame clones only and misses some. This table has tens of thousands of clones, about 92% appearing once. Sequences were derived from CD4+ T cells from peripheral blood mononuclear cells, sampled after pregnancy. The source of these receptors is a female donor with multiple sclerosis, enrolled in a pregnancy study.

The rearrangement links TRBV4-2 to TRBJ1-3, with D possibly matching TRBD1 (5 bases). Germline V gene sequence: CDR1 LGHNA, CDR2 YNFKEQ. The germline V and J ends were trimmed by 0 bases and 6 bases, with 18 bases remaining between them. The length of the CDR3 is 17 residues. The CDR3 region has the DNA TGTGCCAGCAGCCAAGATATTACGGCAGGGCATTTAAACACCATATATTTT. Residues: CASSQDITAGHLNTIYF.

The rearrangement links TRBV19 to TRBJ2-7, with D tentatively TRBD1 (5 bases). Germline-derived CDR1 and CDR2 are LNHDA and SQIVND (reference sequence). V was pared by 6 bases and J by 3 bases, with 18 bases between. The CDR3 spans 15 residues. CDR3: CASRRMGREVYEQYF. The CDR3, as DNA: TGTGCCAGTAGACGAATGGGCAGGGAAGTCTACGAGCAGTACTTC.

The rearrangement joins TRBV19 to TRBJ2-7, with TRBD2 identical over 8 bases. Trimming at V came to 1 base and at J to 0 bases, leaving 8 bases not matched to a gene. The CDR3 loop spans 17 amino acids. In germline, CDR1 is LNHDA, CDR2 SQIVND (reference sequence). CDR3 loop: CASSIAGRGRHSYEQYF. CDR3 in DNA: TGTGCCAGTAGTATAGCCGGGAGGGGACGCCACTCCTACGAGCAGTACTTC.

In DNA form, the CDR3 reads TGTGCCAGCAGCCCAGGGCCTCTCTACGAGCAGTACTTC. Protein sequence: CASSPGPLYEQYF. The chain has TRBV7-2 and TRBJ2-7; maybe TRBD1 (5 bases). This CDR3 has 13 residues. Between the trimmed V and J ends, which lost 5 bases and 3 bases, there was a span of 11 bases. The germline CDR1 and CDR2 sequences are SGHTA and FQGNSA.

This rearrangement joins TRBV7-2 to TRBJ2-7; D is uncertain. The germline CDR1 and CDR2 sequences are SGHTA and FQGNSA. The CDR3 loop spans 14 amino acids. The ends were cut back, 4 bases at V and 1 base at J, with 11 bases in the middle. This chain's CDR3 is CASSSTGGSYEQYF. In DNA, the CDR3 is TGTGCCAGCAGCTCGACCGGCGGTTCCTACGAGCAGTACTTC.

V usage is TRBV6-5 and J usage is TRBJ1-6; D remains ambiguous. Germline V lookup: CDR1 MNHEY, CDR2 SVGAGI. The CDR3 has 14 residues. Trimming removed 0 bases at V and 7 bases at J, with 7 bases between. The CDR3 loop is CASSYSHRNSPLHF. The CDR3 region has the DNA TGTGCCAGCAGTTACTCACACAGAAATTCACCCCTCCACTTT.

The chain joins TRBV19 to TRBJ1-2, with D unresolved. Germline CDR1 and CDR2: LNHDA and SQIVND (reference sequence). The CDR3 runs 16 residues. V shed 7 bases and J shed 2 bases, with 20 bases lying between them. The CDR3 nucleotides read TGTGCCAGTAAGTCATCCGGGTTTTTCTCAAACTATGGCTACACCTTC. It translates to CASKSSGFFSNYGYTF.